This TCR beta chain was observed in a study of blood T cell repertoires in COVID-19. Study background: Donors in the United States, Italy and Spain gave samples during acute or convalescent COVID-19. T cells, B-cell-depleted T cells, or PBMCs provided the cDNA or gDNA that served as material.

Seattle patients were enrolled during active infection and followed longitudinally. Original data processing: For nucleated cells, counts were estimated from reference gene primer amplification. The protocol was immunoSEQ multiplex PCR, while the TCRdb copy is restricted to in-frame clones and leaves out a portion. V and J calls and clone size are given by that table; D and trimming were obtained from the DNA. The sample includes roughly 68,000 clones, 88% of them seen just once. The CDR3 contains 16 residues. In germline, CDR1 is MGHDK, CDR2 SYGVNS. Between the trimmed V and J ends, which lost 3 bases and 0 bases, there was a span of 11 bases.

The TCR was taken from a woman aged 55-69 years with COVID-19, enrolled during active disease. The rearrangement uses TRBV25-1 and TRBJ2-2, with D possibly being TRBD2 (6 bases). The source material was peripheral blood. The CDR3 bases are TGTGCCAGCAGTGACCCGCGGGATACGAACACCGGGGAGCTGTTTTTT. It encodes CASSDPRDTNTGELFF.